Shown below are 19 T cell receptor beta chains from a single sample sequenced in a study of glioma-infiltrating T cells after dendritic cell vaccination. Time point defined: after dendritic cell vaccination, including at tumor progression/relapse. The data were produced by immunoSEQ multiplex PCR, yet TCRdb's version contains in-frame clones alone and is incomplete. The sample consists of roughly 88,000 clones, 75% to 90% of them appearing once. Sequenced material: blood, taken after dendritic cell vaccination. The receptor set was obtained from a human donor with glioblastoma.

The gene calls are TRBV29-1 and TRBJ2-5; D uncertain. Germline V gene sequence: CDR1 SQVTM, CDR2 ANQGSEA. Trimming took off 1 base at V and 4 bases at J, with 4 bases between the two ends. The CDR3 extends over 11 amino acids. CDR3 region: CSVEGAETQYF. For the CDR3, the DNA is TGCAGCGTTGAAGGGGCAGAGACCCAGTACTTC.

J is TRBJ1-2 and V is TRBV5-1; no reliable D call. CDR3 length equals 13 residues. Germline-derived CDR1 and CDR2 are SGHRS and YFSETQ. The germline V and J ends were trimmed by 0 bases and 4 bases, with 7 bases remaining between them. CDR3 coding DNA: TGCGCCAGCAGCTTGGACAGCTCCTATGGCTACACCTTC. Translation gives CASSLDSSYGYTF.

V and J are TRBV7-2 and TRBJ1-1; unclear D gene. The CDR3 runs 13 residues. Trimming removed 5 bases from V and 3 bases from J, with 10 bases in between. Germline loops: CDR1 SGHTA, CDR2 FQGNSA. CDR3 loop: CASSPRRDTEAFF. CDR3 DNA sequence: TGTGCCAGCAGCCCTAGGCGGGACACTGAAGCTTTCTTT.

V and J are TRBV4-1 and TRBJ2-5; 10 nucleotides match TRBD2. The V gene end was trimmed by 0 bases and the J gene end by 1 base; junction bases not matched to a gene: 8. CDR1 and CDR2 from the germline V gene are MGHRA and YSYEKL. The CDR3 has 18 residues. CDR3 sequence reads: CASSQDRGLAGVQETQYF. For the CDR3, the DNA is TGCGCCAGCAGCCAAGATCGCGGGCTAGCGGGGGTCCAAGAGACCCAGTACTTC.

To note about this clone: The sample carries other DNA sequences with the same CDR3. V is TRBV2 and J is TRBJ2-2; TRBD1 matches at 8 bases. V lost 4 bases to trimming and J lost 1 base; unmatched junction nucleotides: 2. The germline V gene has CDR1 SNHLY and CDR2 FYNNEI. CDR3 length: 15 amino acids. The CDR3 sequence is CASSGQGRNTGELFF. CDR3 DNA: TGTGCCAGCAGTGGACAGGGGAGGAACACCGGGGAGCTGTTTTTT.

This clone was detected only a few times. The chain employs TRBV5-1 and TRBJ1-3; no reliable D call. This CDR3 is 15 amino acids long. Germline assignment: CDR1 SGHRS and CDR2 YFSETQ. V lost 2 bases to trimming and J lost 7 bases, with 16 bases between them. The CDR3 nucleotides read TGCGCCAGCAGCTTATGGCCTAGCCCTATGAACACCATATATTTT. It translates to CASSLWPSPMNTIYF.

The table lists this clone with a few counts. The chain links TRBV19 to TRBJ1-3, with D perhaps TRBD1 (5 bases). There are 16 residues in the CDR3. V was pared by 5 bases and J by 1 base, with 15 bases between. Germline V lookup: CDR1 LNHDA, CDR2 SQIVND (reference sequence). The CDR3 loop reads CASSPNPGGSGNTIYF. The CDR3 coding sequence is TGTGCCAGTAGTCCAAATCCTGGGGGGTCTGGAAACACCATATATTTT.

The chain combines TRBV14 with TRBJ2-1, with TRBD2 identical over 7 bases. The V and J ends lost 4 bases and 7 bases, in that order; junction bases with no gene match: 1. The CDR3 totals 12 residues. Germline V gene data show CDR1 as SGHDN and CDR2 as FVKESK. The CDR3 nucleotides are TGTGCCAGCAGCCCGGGGGGAAATGAGCAGTTCTTC. This encodes CASSPGGNEQFF.

The rearrangement joins TRBV2 to TRBJ1-1, with 8 bases fitting TRBD1. The J segment lost 1 base and the V segment lost 6 bases, leaving 4 bases of the junction unmatched. The germline gives CDR1 SNHLY, CDR2 FYNNEI. The CDR3 is 14 residues long. The CDR3 sequence is CASRTGAWNTEAFF. In DNA form, the CDR3 reads TGTGCCAGCAGGACAGGGGCCTGGAACACTGAAGCTTTCTTT.

For the CDR3, the DNA is TGCGCCAGCAGCTACACAGGGGTTGGTCAGCCCCAGCATTTT. It encodes CASSYTGVGQPQHF. The chain carries TRBV5-1 and TRBJ1-5, with 7 bases aligning to TRBD1. V lost 3 bases to trimming and J lost 6 bases; unmatched junction nucleotides: 6. The CDR3 extends over 14 amino acids. CDR1 and CDR2 (germline): SGHRS, YFSETQ. Together with reference TRBV5-1 and TRBJ1-5, the CDR3 gives the full variable domain: KAGVTQTPRYLIKTRGQQVTLSCSPISGHRSVSWYQQTPGQGLQFLFEYFSETQRNKGNFPGRFSGRQFSNSRSEMNVSTLELGDSALYLCASSYTGVGQPQHFGDGTRLSIL.

This chain uses TRBV15 with TRBJ2-7; maybe TRBD2 (5 bases). The length of the CDR3 is 13 residues. Germline V gene sequence: CDR1 LNHNV, CDR2 YYDKDF (reference sequence). Trimming left V 0 bases short and J 4 bases short, with 7 bases between. The CDR3 protein is CATSRDRGYEQYF. CDR3 DNA sequence: TGTGCCACCAGCAGAGATCGGGGTTACGAGCAGTACTTC. The variable domain in full, with the rest retrieved from reference TRBV15 and TRBJ2-7, is DAMVIQNPRYQVTQFGKPVTLSCSQTLNHNVMYWYQQKSSQAPKLLFHYYDKDFNNEADTPDNFQSRRPNTSFCFLDIRSPGLGDTAMYLCATSRDRGYEQYFGPGTRLTVT.

In its sample, this clone was seen once. The rearrangement joins TRBV7-8 to TRBJ1-5; D unresolved. CDR3 size: 16 residues. Germline CDR1 and CDR2: SGHVS and FQNEAQ. With 1 base removed from V and 0 bases from J, the gap between germline ends came to 10 bases. The CDR3 DNA reads as TGTGCCAGCAGCTTAGTTAGATATAATAGCAATCAGCCCCAGCATTTT. Translation: CASSLVRYNSNQPQHF.

V gene TRBV28 combines with J gene TRBJ1-2; no clear D gene. The CDR3 loop spans 11 amino acids. The germline CDR1 and CDR2 sequences are MDHEN and SYDVKM. The ends were cut back, 7 bases at V and 2 bases at J, with 5 bases in the middle. CDR3 in DNA: TGTGCCAGCATGGCAAACTATGGCTACACCTTC. Translation gives CASMANYGYTF.

The chain carries TRBV7-6 and TRBJ2-3; TRBD2 agrees at 14 bases. This CDR3 spans 19 amino acids. Germline CDR1 SGHVS, CDR2 FNYEAQ. V gave up 0 bases and J gave up 3 bases; unmatched junction bases: 8. The chain's CDR3 is CASSLAHTRLAGGTDTQYF. CDR3 bases: TGTGCCAGCAGCTTAGCCCATACAAGACTAGCGGGAGGGACAGATACGCAGTATTTT.

The chain is built from TRBV6-1 and TRBJ2-1, with a possible D match to TRBD2 (6 bases). Germline lookup yields CDR1 MNHNS and CDR2 SASEGT. The CDR3 has 17 amino acids. Trimming took off 2 bases at V and 2 bases at J, with 16 bases between the two ends. The CDR3 here is CASSESVGEVTYNEQFF. CDR3 sequence (DNA): TGTGCCAGCAGTGAATCAGTCGGGGAGGTTACCTACAATGAGCAGTTCTTC.

In nucleotides, the CDR3 is TGTGCCAGCAACGAGGGGCGGGGCGGGGAGCTGTTTTTT. Amino acids: CASNEGRGGELFF. V usage is TRBV6-1 and J usage is TRBJ2-2; tentatively, D is TRBD2 (6 bases). Germline-derived CDR1 and CDR2 are MNHNS and SASEGT. Trimming removed 7 bases from V and 7 bases from J, with 13 bases in between. The CDR3 totals 13 residues.

The chain couples TRBV9 to TRBJ2-7; D is possibly TRBD1 (6 bases). Trimming removed 1 base at V and 2 bases at J, with 13 bases between. The CDR3 has 15 residues. Germline assignment: CDR1 SGDLS and CDR2 YYNGEE. The CDR3 coding sequence is TGTGCCAGCAGCGTATCTAGTGGGGGCCCCTACGAGCAGTACTTC. It codes for CASSVSSGGPYEQYF.

V is TRBV6-5 and J is TRBJ2-3; the match to TRBD1 covers 10 bases. This CDR3 has 15 residues. The V and J ends lost 6 bases and 4 bases, in that order; junction bases with no gene match: 7. Germline CDR1 reads MNHEY; CDR2 reads SVGAGI. CDR3 nucleotides: TGTGCCAGCAGCCCCCGGACAGGGGGTGCAGATACGCAGTATTTT. Translating it yields CASSPRTGGADTQYF.

This clone is a singleton in its sample. The rearrangement uses TRBV6-5 and TRBJ2-5, with D tentatively TRBD2 (6 bases). The CDR3 covers 13 residues. Germline V gene data show CDR1 as MNHEY and CDR2 as SVGAGI. Between the trimmed V and J ends, which lost 0 bases and 13 bases, there was a span of 15 bases. CDR3: CASSYSRWGVAYF. CDR3 in DNA: TGTGCCAGCAGTTACTCTAGATGGGGGGTGGCGTACTTC.